This entry lists 32 T cell receptor beta chains sequenced from one sample in a study of CD8 T cells in Susac syndrome. Random hexamers were used to reverse transcribe about 0.5 to 1 ug of RNA. Each CDR3 protein gets one entry after TCRdb re-called the immunoSEQ multiplex PCR reads with MiXCR. The sample has a few hundred thousand distinct CDR3 sequences, 95% seen once. The sample comprised CD4+ T cells from PBMCs. The receptors derive from a human donor with multiple sclerosis.

The chain is built from TRBV21-1 and TRBJ2-7. TRBV21-1 is recorded as a pseudogene. The CDR3 spans 16 residues. In DNA, the CDR3 is TGTGCCAGCAGCAAATTAGGTCGCGGTTTGGACTACGAGCAGTACTTC. Protein: CASSKLGRGLDYEQYF.

The chain is built from TRBV28 and TRBJ2-1, with 8 bases identical to TRBD2. The V gene's germline CDR1 is MDHEN and CDR2 SYDVKM. V lost 3 bases and J lost 1; bases outside the gene matches: 2. This CDR3 contains 15 residues. CDR3 coding DNA: TGTGCCAGCAGTTTTGGCGGGAGGTCCTACAATGAGCAGTTCTTC. This gives the protein CASSFGGRSYNEQFF. Full variable domain (outside the CDR3, taken from reference TRBV28 and TRBJ2-1): DVKVTQSSRYLVKRTGEKVFLECVQDMDHENMFWYRQDPGLGLRLIYFSYDVKMKEKGDIPEGYSVSREKKERFSLILESASTNQTSMYLCASSFGGRSYNEQFFGPGTRLTVL.

V gene TRBV18 combines with J gene TRBJ2-3; no definite D call. The CDR3 sequence is 12 residues long. V dropped 2 bases and J dropped 4 bases, with 4 bases sitting between them. Germline CDR1 and CDR2: KGHSH and LQKENI. CDR3 residues: CASSPVADTQYF. The DNA of the CDR3 is TGTGCCAGCTCACCAGTGGCAGATACGCAGTATTTT.

The chain has TRBV3-1 and TRBJ2-4; D is possibly TRBD1 (7 bases). This CDR3 comprises 15 residues. CDR1 and CDR2 from the germline V gene are LGHDT and YNNKEL (reference sequence). V lost 1 base and J lost 8, with 15 bases in between. The CDR3 DNA reads TGTGCCAGCAGCCAAGGCGTCAGGGGGGCTTACATTCAGTACTTC. This gives the protein CASSQGVRGAYIQYF.

This clonotype was picked up one time. This rearrangement joins TRBV2 to TRBJ2-3; D remains unclear. CDR1 SNHLY and CDR2 FYNNEI come from the germline V gene. V was cut by 6 bases and J by 1 base, with 5 bases left in between. The CDR3 consists of 12 residues. CDR3 residues: CASRKGTDTQYF. The CDR3 DNA reads TGTGCCAGCAGGAAGGGCACAGATACGCAGTATTTT.

The CDR3 region has the DNA TGCGCCAGCAGCCAAGCCCCGGGACTAGCGGGGCAAGAGACCCAGTACTTC. Encoded protein: CASSQAPGLAGQETQYF. The J gene is TRBJ2-5, the V gene TRBV4-1; 13 bases match TRBD2. CDR1 and CDR2 from the germline V gene are MGHRA and YSYEKL. Trimming removed 1 base from V and 2 bases from J; junction bases left unmatched: 4. The CDR3 covers 17 residues.

This chain connects TRBV10-3 to TRBJ2-5, with no clear D. In germline, CDR1 is ENHRY, CDR2 SYGVKD. The CDR3 spans 13 residues. V was clipped by 2 bases and J by 5 bases, with 9 bases between them. Here the CDR3 reads CAISEISSETQYF. The CDR3 DNA follows: TGTGCCATCAGTGAGATAAGTTCGGAGACCCAGTACTTC.

This chain connects TRBV29-1 to TRBJ2-7, with 7 bases aligning to TRBD2. V dropped 7 bases and J dropped 0; count of bases not matched to a gene: 3. From germline, CDR1 is SQVTM and CDR2 ANQGSEA. The CDR3 is made up of 12 amino acids. As DNA, the CDR3 is TGCAGCGGGAGGACTAGCTCCTACGAGCAGTACTTC. Amino acid sequence: CSGRTSSYEQYF.

The V gene is TRBV5-1, the J gene TRBJ2-3, with a possible D match to TRBD2 (7 bases). The CDR3 is made up of 15 amino acids. V was cut by 0 bases and J by 2 bases, with 10 bases left in between. Germline V gene data show CDR1 as SGHRS and CDR2 as YFSETQ. CDR3 sequence: CASSLAGGPTDTQYF. CDR3 nucleotides: TGCGCCAGCAGCTTGGCCGGGGGGCCCACAGATACGCAGTATTTT.

V is TRBV12-3 or TRBV12-4 and J is TRBJ2-7, with D maybe TRBD1 (6 bases). Between the trimmed V and J ends, which lost 3 bases and 2 bases, there was a span of 14 bases. The CDR3 consists of 15 residues. The CDR3 nucleotides are TGTGCCAGCAGTTTCGTGCAGGGGAGCACCTACGAGCAGTACTTC. Protein product: CASSFVQGSTYEQYF.

V is TRBV2 and J is TRBJ2-1; D not certain. Per germline, CDR1 SNHLY and CDR2 FYNNEI. The CDR3 has 16 residues. Trimming took 1 base from V and 8 from J, leaving 18 bases between them. CDR3 amino acids: CASSEGVARQSDEQFF. The CDR3 bases are TGTGCCAGCAGTGAAGGGGTAGCCCGACAATCCGATGAGCAGTTCTTC.

The chain is built from TRBV9 and TRBJ2-3; D remains unclear. Looked up from germline, CDR1 is SGDLS and CDR2 is YYNGEE. This CDR3 region has 14 residues. V was pared by 0 bases and J by 4 bases, with 9 bases between. CDR3: CASSVALGSDTQYF. CDR3 DNA sequence: TGTGCCAGCAGCGTAGCTCTGGGGTCAGATACGCAGTATTTT.

The J gene is TRBJ1-5, the V gene TRBV29-1; no firm D call. The length of the CDR3 is 13 residues. Germline V gene data show CDR1 as SQVTM and CDR2 as ANQGSEA. V gave up 4 bases and J gave up 7 bases, with 14 bases separating them. The CDR3 sequence: CSVAIQGAQPQHF. The CDR3 coding sequence is TGCAGCGTTGCTATTCAAGGAGCGCAGCCCCAGCATTTT.

The chain uses TRBV29-1 and TRBJ2-2; D unclear. V dropped 1 base and J dropped 0 bases, with 9 bases sitting between them. Germline CDR1 is SQVTM and CDR2 is ANQGSEA. The length of the CDR3 is 15 residues. The CDR3 spells CSVEADISNTGELFF. CDR3 nucleotide sequence: TGCAGCGTTGAAGCTGACATTTCGAACACCGGGGAGCTGTTTTTT.

The chain combines TRBV12-3 or TRBV12-4 with TRBJ1-1; maybe TRBD1 (6 bases). Trimming cost V 1 base and J 1 base, with 13 bases left between them. The CDR3 totals 16 residues. CDR3 bases: TGTGCCAGCAGTTTAGATCTGGGGGCCAAGAACACTGAAGCTTTCTTT. It encodes CASSLDLGAKNTEAFF.

The DNA of the CDR3 is TGTGCCAGCAGCGTAGATAATAGCGGGGGCGTCCTCAATGAGCAGTTCTTC. Its translation: CASSVDNSGGVLNEQFF. The rearrangement links TRBV9 to TRBJ2-1; 9 nucleotides agree with TRBD2. Unmatched junction bases numbered 10, after V lost 0 bases and J lost 6 bases. The CDR3 is made up of 17 amino acids. Per germline, CDR1 SGDLS and CDR2 YYNGEE.

The V and J genes are TRBV24-1 and TRBJ2-3, with D possibly matching TRBD2 (5 bases). Trimming shortened V by 2 bases and J by 4 bases, and 9 bases separated the two germline ends. The CDR3 sequence is 14 residues long. Germline-derived CDR1 and CDR2 are KGHDR and SFDVKD. CDR3 loop: CATSDSFGADTQYF. CDR3 sequence (DNA): TGTGCCACCAGTGATTCCTTCGGGGCAGATACGCAGTATTTT.

V usage is TRBV20-1 and J usage is TRBJ2-7, with 8 nucleotides matching TRBD2. The V and J ends lost 0 bases and 2 bases, in that order; junction bases with no gene match: 9. Germline-derived CDR1 and CDR2 are DFQATT and SNEGSKA (reference sequence). The CDR3 is made up of 16 amino acids. CDR3 sequence reads: CSARDLASGRPYEQYF. The CDR3 DNA reads as TGCAGTGCTAGAGATCTCGCTAGCGGGCGCCCCTACGAGCAGTACTTC.

This chain joins TRBV18 and TRBJ1-1; TRBD1 matches at 7 bases. The germline gives CDR1 KGHSH, CDR2 LQKENI. The CDR3 extends over 14 amino acids. Germline trimming cut 5 bases from V and 4 bases from J; bases unmatched to any gene: 7. The CDR3 loop is CASSSGSGGTEAFF. The CDR3 region has the DNA TGTGCCAGCTCATCGGGGTCAGGGGGCACTGAAGCTTTCTTT.

The rearrangement uses TRBV5-4 and TRBJ2-2; TRBD1 matches at 10 bases. This CDR3 region has 15 residues. J gave up 6 bases and V 4 bases, and 6 bases lay outside the gene matches. CDR1 is SGHNT and CDR2 is YYREEE in the germline V gene (reference sequence). CDR3 sequence: CASSTQDRGPGELFF. CDR3 nucleotides: TGTGCCAGCAGCACACAAGACAGGGGGCCCGGGGAGCTGTTTTTT. The full variable domain, its missing parts supplied by reference TRBV5-4 and TRBJ2-2, is ETGVTQSPTHLIKTRGQQVTLRCSSQSGHNTVSWYQQALGQGPQFIFQYYREEENGRGNFPPRFSGLQFPNYSSELNVNALELDDSALYLCASSTQDRGPGELFFGEGSRLTVL.

The V gene is TRBV25-1, the J gene TRBJ2-5; 8 bases map to TRBD2. The V segment lost 6 bases and the J segment 5 bases; nucleotides outside the gene matches: 8. Per germline, CDR1 MGHDK and CDR2 SYGVNS. There are 14 residues in the CDR3. In nucleotides, the CDR3 is TGTGCCAGCAGCGTCGGGGGGGCTTGGGAGACCCAGTACTTC. This gives the protein CASSVGGAWETQYF.

The chain recombines TRBV12-3 or TRBV12-4 with TRBJ1-2; D is uncertain. The length of the CDR3 is 12 residues. V was cut by 5 bases and J by 7 bases, with 11 bases left in between. This CDR3 is CASSTVLGGYTF. Here the CDR3 DNA reads TGTGCCAGCAGTACCGTCCTGGGTGGCTACACCTTC.

The chain uses TRBV9 and TRBJ1-1, with D possibly being TRBD1 (5 bases). This CDR3 spans 15 amino acids. Germline V gene data show CDR1 as SGDLS and CDR2 as YYNGEE. Trimming stripped 0 bases from V and 0 bases from J, with 9 bases between. CDR3 region: CASSVDPGMNTEAFF. The CDR3 nucleotides are TGTGCCAGCAGCGTAGACCCAGGGATGAACACTGAAGCTTTCTTT.

The chain employs TRBV15 and TRBJ1-4; D gene uncertain. Between the trimmed V and J ends, which lost 1 base and 5 bases, there was a span of 2 bases. CDR3 length equals 12 residues. Germline CDR1 reads LNHNV; CDR2 reads YYDKDF (reference sequence). In DNA form, the CDR3 reads TGTGCCACCAGCAGAGGAAATGAAAAACTGTTTTTT. This translates into CATSRGNEKLFF.

V gene TRBV12-3 or TRBV12-4 combines with J gene TRBJ2-1; D is possibly TRBD2 (6 bases). The CDR3 has 14 residues. Trimming stripped 4 bases from V and 6 bases from J, with 13 bases between. The CDR3 nucleotides read TGTGCCAGCAGTTCAATGCGGGAAATCAATGAGCAGTTCTTC. It is translated as CASSSMREINEQFF.

The chain joins TRBV7-9 to TRBJ1-2, with D maybe TRBD1 (5 bases). Trimming took off 6 bases at V and 8 bases at J, with 22 bases between the two ends. This CDR3 is built from 15 residues. CDR1 SEHNR and CDR2 FQNEAQ come from the germline V gene (reference sequence). DNA of the CDR3: TGTGCCAGCAGTCCGGGAGTTGGCTCAGGGCGCGGCTACACCTTC. Amino acids: CASSPGVGSGRGYTF.

CDR3 region: CASSVDGTSYNEQFF. The DNA for the CDR3 is TGTGCCAGCAGCGTAGACGGGACCTCCTACAATGAGCAGTTCTTC. The chain is built from TRBV9 and TRBJ2-1, with D possibly called TRBD1 or TRBD2 (5 bases each). The germline CDR1 and CDR2 sequences are SGDLS and YYNGEE. CDR3 size: 15 residues. V was trimmed by 0 bases and J by 0 bases, leaving 7 bases between them.

This clonotype occurred once. The chain is built from TRBV5-1 and TRBJ2-4; weak D call: TRBD1 (7 bases). CDR1 is SGHRS and CDR2 is YFSETQ in the germline V gene. The V end lost 4 bases, the J end lost 8 bases, and 13 bases lay between the germline ends. CDR3 size: 13 residues. CDR3 nucleotides: TGCGCCAGCAGCAGGGGACAGCGGGACATTCAGTACTTC. Amino acid sequence: CASSRGQRDIQYF. Together with reference TRBV5-1 and TRBJ2-4, the CDR3 gives the full variable domain: KAGVTQTPRYLIKTRGQQVTLSCSPISGHRSVSWYQQTPGQGLQFLFEYFSETQRNKGNFPGRFSGRQFSNSRSEMNVSTLELGDSALYLCASSRGQRDIQYFGAGTRLSVL.

The rearrangement links TRBV4-1 to TRBJ2-5, with D hard to call. V was shortened by 3 bases and J by 4 bases, with 9 bases between the two germline ends. Germline values: CDR1 MGHRA, CDR2 YSYEKL. The CDR3 runs to 13 residues. The CDR3 protein is CASSQLLRETQYF. The CDR3 DNA is TGCGCCAGCAGCCAGCTACTTCGAGAGACCCAGTACTTC.

CDR3 in DNA: TGTGCCAGCAGCCTCCGAGGGGTAGCGGAGAGCACCGGGGAGCTGTTTTTT. Its protein is CASSLRGVAESTGELFF. The J gene is TRBJ2-2, the V gene TRBV9; D is perhaps TRBD2 (6 bases). CDR1 and CDR2 (germline): SGDLS, YYNGEE. The CDR3 is 17 amino acids. The V end was cut by 4 bases, the J end by 4 bases, with 20 bases between.

V gene TRBV19 combines with J gene TRBJ1-2; no reliable D call. Trimming took off 2 bases at V and 2 bases at J, with 12 bases between the two ends. Germline loops: CDR1 LNHDA, CDR2 SQIVND (reference sequence). The CDR3 has 15 residues. CDR3 amino acids: CASSITSTENYGYTF. Written as DNA, the CDR3 is TGTGCCAGTAGTATAACATCGACGGAGAACTATGGCTACACCTTC.

This chain uses TRBV3-1 with TRBJ1-5; no firm D call. Germline V lookup: CDR1 LGHDT, CDR2 YNNKEL (reference sequence). The CDR3 loop spans 14 amino acids. Trimming removed 5 bases at V and 1 base at J, with 9 bases between. The CDR3 loop reads CASSSDGSNQPQHF. CDR3 sequence (DNA): TGTGCCAGCAGCTCCGACGGAAGCAATCAGCCCCAGCATTTT.